The source of this T cell receptor (beta chain) is a study of shared clonotypes between healthy human individuals. Study details: Per donor, three plates held CD4 naive cells, three held CD4 memory, two held CD8 naive and one held CD8 memory. Study-level findings and limits: Among the subsets, naive ones generally showed larger estimated richness than memory ones.

This CDR3 has 12 residues. The V gene lost 0 bases and the J gene lost 6 bases, with 7 bases spanning the gap. The V gene's germline CDR1 is SGHNT and CDR2 YYREEE (reference sequence). Regarding this clone: The antigen is undetermined.

Evenly divided among several immunoSEQ plates was the genomic DNA of each subset. Generated by immunoSEQ multiplex PCR, the TCRdb table keeps only in-frame clones and is missing some. The table lists 2 million to 2.5 million clones, 90% to 95% of them singletons. The receptor was isolated from a man younger than 35 in good health. Some clones in this sample may be carry-over from other donors' samples. Sequences were obtained from naive CD4+ T cells from PBMCs. Subset noted: CD45RA+ positively selected. J is TRBJ2-7 and V is TRBV5-4; D is uncertain. CDR3 sequence: CASSLGLTEQYF. CDR3 sequence (DNA): TGTGCCAGCAGCTTGGGCCTAACCGAGCAGTACTTC.